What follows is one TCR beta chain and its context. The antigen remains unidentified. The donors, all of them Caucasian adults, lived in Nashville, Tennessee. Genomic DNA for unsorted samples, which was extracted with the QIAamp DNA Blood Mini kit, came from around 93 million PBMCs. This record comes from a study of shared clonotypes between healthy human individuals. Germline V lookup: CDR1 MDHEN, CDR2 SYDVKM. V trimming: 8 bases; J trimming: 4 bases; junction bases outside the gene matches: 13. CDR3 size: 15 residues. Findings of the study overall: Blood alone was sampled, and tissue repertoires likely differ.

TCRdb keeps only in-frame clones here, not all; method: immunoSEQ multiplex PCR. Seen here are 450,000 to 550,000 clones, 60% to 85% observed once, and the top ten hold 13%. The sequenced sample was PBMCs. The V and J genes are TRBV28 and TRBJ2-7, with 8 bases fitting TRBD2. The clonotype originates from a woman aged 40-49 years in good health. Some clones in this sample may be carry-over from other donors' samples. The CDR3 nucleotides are TGTGCCAGCCGCGATCGGGGGGGAGGTTATTACGAGCAGTACTTC. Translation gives CASRDRGGGYYEQYF.